These T cell receptor beta chains were read from a single sample in a study of T cells in tuberculosis. TCRdb keeps only in-frame clones here, not all; method: immunoSEQ multiplex PCR. The table includes 35,000 to 55,000 clones, about 95% detected once. Sequenced sample: PBMCs. The receptor set was obtained from a donor aged 10 to 29 with latent tuberculosis or without tuberculosis infection. Both conserved end residues are part of each CDR3. The order of the fields is D gene, clone size, V gene, J gene, CDR3 protein, CDR3 DNA. The D gene is left open where the match is weak. Part of the rows lack a size; the others show once, few, many or a class for expanded clones.

d_call: TRBD1
clone_size: .
v_call: TRBV18
j_call: TRBJ1-1
cdr3_aa: CASSPRQGEAFF
cdr3_nt: TGTGCCAGCTCACCGAGACAGGGTGAAGCTTTCTTT

d_call: TRBD2
clone_size: once
v_call: TRBV15
j_call: TRBJ2-1
cdr3_aa: CATLNVAGVVTNEQFF
cdr3_nt: TGTGCCACCCTAAACGTAGCGGGAGTAGTTACGAATGAGCAGTTCTTC

d_call: TRBD1
clone_size: .
v_call: TRBV6-5
j_call: TRBJ1-2
cdr3_aa: CASSFGQGDYGYTF
cdr3_nt: TGTGCCAGCAGTTTCGGACAGGGTGACTATGGCTACACCTTC

d_call: .
clone_size: few
v_call: TRBV19
j_call: TRBJ1-6
cdr3_aa: CASSIDRVNSPLHF
cdr3_nt: TGTGCCAGTAGTATAGATCGGGTGAATTCACCCCTCCACTTT

d_call: TRBD2
clone_size: .
v_call: TRBV2
j_call: TRBJ2-2
cdr3_aa: CASSEAPGTSGSTGELFF
cdr3_nt: TGTGCCAGCAGTGAAGCCCCCGGGACTAGCGGGAGTACCGGGGAGCTGTTTTTT

d_call: TRBD2
clone_size: .
v_call: TRBV29-1
j_call: TRBJ2-7
cdr3_aa: CSVESSGREQYF
cdr3_nt: TGCAGCGTTGAATCTAGCGGGAGAGAGCAGTACTTC

d_call: .
clone_size: .
v_call: TRBV9
j_call: TRBJ1-1
cdr3_aa: CASSTQGNTEAFF
cdr3_nt: TGTGCCAGCAGCACACAGGGGAACACTGAAGCTTTCTTT

d_call: .
clone_size: .
v_call: TRBV19
j_call: TRBJ1-1
cdr3_aa: CASSSGGDTEAFF
cdr3_nt: TGTGCCAGTAGTTCGGGGGGGGACACTGAAGCTTTCTTT

d_call: TRBD2
clone_size: .
v_call: TRBV7-2
j_call: TRBJ2-7
cdr3_aa: CASSYRTSDYEQYF
cdr3_nt: TGTGCCAGCAGCTACCGGACTAGCGATTACGAGCAGTACTTC

d_call: TRBD2
clone_size: .
v_call: TRBV18
j_call: TRBJ2-2
cdr3_aa: CASSAGGTGELFF
cdr3_nt: TGTGCCAGCTCCGCGGGAGGAACCGGGGAGCTGTTTTTT

d_call: TRBD1
clone_size: .
v_call: TRBV7-6
j_call: TRBJ1-1
cdr3_aa: CASSPSGQGALAEAFF
cdr3_nt: TGTGCCAGCAGCCCCTCCGGACAGGGGGCTCTGGCTGAAGCTTTCTTT

d_call: .
clone_size: .
v_call: TRBV29-1
j_call: TRBJ1-3
cdr3_aa: CSARMGTYGNTIYF
cdr3_nt: TGCAGCGCGCGTATGGGGACATACGGAAACACCATATATTTT

d_call: .
clone_size: .
v_call: TRBV21-1
j_call: TRBJ2-7
cdr3_aa: CASSSPGGGRSYEQYF
cdr3_nt: TGTGCCAGCAGCTCCCCCGGGGGGGGGCGCTCCTACGAGCAGTACTTC

d_call: TRBD2
clone_size: .
v_call: TRBV7-9
j_call: TRBJ2-7
cdr3_aa: CASSSSGYSYEQYF
cdr3_nt: TGTGCCAGCAGCAGTAGCGGGTACTCCTACGAGCAGTACTTC

d_call: TRBD1
clone_size: .
v_call: TRBV6-5
j_call: TRBJ1-1
cdr3_aa: CASSFQGAVTEAFF
cdr3_nt: TGTGCCAGCAGTTTTCAGGGGGCTGTTACTGAAGCTTTCTTT

d_call: .
clone_size: .
v_call: TRBV11-2
j_call: TRBJ1-3
cdr3_aa: CASSSVAGGAGNTIYF
cdr3_nt: TGTGCCAGCAGCAGCGTCGCCGGGGGAGCTGGAAACACCATATATTTT

d_call: .
clone_size: .
v_call: TRBV27
j_call: TRBJ2-5
cdr3_aa: CASSSGQEETQYF
cdr3_nt: TGTGCCAGCAGTTCCGGACAAGAAGAGACCCAGTACTTC

d_call: TRBD2
clone_size: once
v_call: TRBV30
j_call: TRBJ2-2
cdr3_aa: CAWSTGLAGIGELFF
cdr3_nt: TGTGCCTGGAGTACGGGACTAGCGGGGATCGGGGAGCTGTTTTTT

d_call: TRBD1
clone_size: .
v_call: TRBV2
j_call: TRBJ2-7
cdr3_aa: CASSFPGTAFYEQYF
cdr3_nt: TGTGCCAGCAGTTTTCCCGGGACAGCCTTTTACGAGCAGTACTTC

d_call: .
clone_size: .
v_call: TRBV6-4
j_call: TRBJ2-2
cdr3_aa: CASSSGGELFF
cdr3_nt: TGTGCCAGCAGTTCCGGCGGGGAGCTGTTTTTT